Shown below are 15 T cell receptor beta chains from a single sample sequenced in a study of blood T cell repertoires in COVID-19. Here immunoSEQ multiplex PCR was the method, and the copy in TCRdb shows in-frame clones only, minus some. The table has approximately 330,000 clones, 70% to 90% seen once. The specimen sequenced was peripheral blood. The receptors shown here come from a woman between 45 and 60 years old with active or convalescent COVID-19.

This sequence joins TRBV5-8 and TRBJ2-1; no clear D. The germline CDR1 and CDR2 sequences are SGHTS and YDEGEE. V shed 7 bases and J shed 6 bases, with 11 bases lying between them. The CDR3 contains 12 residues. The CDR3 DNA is TGTGCCAGCCGAGAGTCAGGCAATGAGCAGTTCTTC. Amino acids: CASRESGNEQFF.

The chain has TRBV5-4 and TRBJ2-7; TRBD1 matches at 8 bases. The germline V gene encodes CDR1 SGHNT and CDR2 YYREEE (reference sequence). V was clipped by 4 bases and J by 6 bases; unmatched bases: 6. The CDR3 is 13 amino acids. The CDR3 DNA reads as TGTGCCAGCAGCCTGGACAGGGCGGGCGAGCAGTACTTC. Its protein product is CASSLDRAGEQYF.

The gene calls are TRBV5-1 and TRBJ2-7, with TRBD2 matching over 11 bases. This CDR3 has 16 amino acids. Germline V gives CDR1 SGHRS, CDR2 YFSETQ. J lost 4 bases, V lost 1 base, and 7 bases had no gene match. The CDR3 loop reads CASSLTSTSGMYEQYF. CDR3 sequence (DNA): TGCGCCAGCAGCTTGACATCGACTAGCGGGATGTACGAGCAGTACTTC.

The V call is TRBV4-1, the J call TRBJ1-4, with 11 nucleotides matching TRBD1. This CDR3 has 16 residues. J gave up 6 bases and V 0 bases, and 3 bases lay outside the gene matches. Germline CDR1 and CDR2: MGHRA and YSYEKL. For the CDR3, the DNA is TGCGCCAGCAGCCAAGACCGGACAGGGGGCTATGAAAAACTGTTTTTT. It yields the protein CASSQDRTGGYEKLFF.

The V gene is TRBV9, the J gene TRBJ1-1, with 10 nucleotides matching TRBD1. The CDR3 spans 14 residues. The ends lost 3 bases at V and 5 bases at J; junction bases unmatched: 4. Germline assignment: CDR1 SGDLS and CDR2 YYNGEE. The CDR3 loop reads CASSGPDRGTEAFF. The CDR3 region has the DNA TGTGCCAGCAGCGGGCCGGACAGGGGGACTGAAGCTTTCTTT.

DNA of the CDR3: TGTGCCAGCAGCCAAGGCCCCCCGAGGGTGAACACTGAAGCTTTCTTT. It specifies CASSQGPPRVNTEAFF. The chain couples TRBV3-1 (or the pseudogene TRBV3-2) to TRBJ1-1; D not certain. Trimming removed 1 base at V and 0 bases at J, with 12 bases between. The CDR3 consists of 16 residues. Germline values: CDR1 LGHDT, CDR2 YNNKEL (reference sequence).

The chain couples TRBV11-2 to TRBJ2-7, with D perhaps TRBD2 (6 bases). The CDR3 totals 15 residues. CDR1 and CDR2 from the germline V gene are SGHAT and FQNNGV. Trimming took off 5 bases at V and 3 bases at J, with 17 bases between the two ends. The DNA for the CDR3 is TGTGCCAGCAGCCAGTTGGCGGGGTACGTCTACGAGCAGTACTTC. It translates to CASSQLAGYVYEQYF.

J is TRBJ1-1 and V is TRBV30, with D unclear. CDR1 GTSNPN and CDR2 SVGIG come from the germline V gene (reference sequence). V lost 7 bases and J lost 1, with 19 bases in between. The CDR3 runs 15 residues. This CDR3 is CASESSQEANTEAFF. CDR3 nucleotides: TGTGCCTCAGAATCCAGCCAGGAGGCGAACACTGAAGCTTTCTTT.

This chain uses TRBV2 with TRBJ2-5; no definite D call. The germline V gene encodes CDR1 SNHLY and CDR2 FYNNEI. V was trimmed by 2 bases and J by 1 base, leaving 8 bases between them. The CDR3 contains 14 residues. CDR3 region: CASSEKNSQETQYF. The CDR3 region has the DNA TGTGCCAGCAGTGAAAAGAACAGCCAAGAGACCCAGTACTTC.

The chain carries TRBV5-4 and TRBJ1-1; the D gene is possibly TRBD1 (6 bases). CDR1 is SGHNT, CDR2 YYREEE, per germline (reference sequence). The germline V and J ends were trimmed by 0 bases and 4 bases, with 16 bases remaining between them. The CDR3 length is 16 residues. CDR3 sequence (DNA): TGTGCCAGCAGCTTGGACAGGGAGTACCGTAGCACTGAAGCTTTCTTT. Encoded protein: CASSLDREYRSTEAFF.

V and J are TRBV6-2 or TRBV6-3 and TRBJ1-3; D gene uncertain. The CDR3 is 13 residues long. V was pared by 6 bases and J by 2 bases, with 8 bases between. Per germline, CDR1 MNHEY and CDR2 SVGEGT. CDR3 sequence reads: CASSLEPGNTIYF. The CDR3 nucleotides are TGTGCCAGCAGCCTAGAACCTGGAAACACCATATATTTT.

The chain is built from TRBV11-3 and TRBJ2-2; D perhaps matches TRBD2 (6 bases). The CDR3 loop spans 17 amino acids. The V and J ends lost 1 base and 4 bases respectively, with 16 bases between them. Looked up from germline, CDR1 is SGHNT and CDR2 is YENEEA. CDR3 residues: CASSLGFPGGVTGELFF. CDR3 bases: TGTGCCAGCAGCTTAGGCTTCCCAGGAGGGGTCACCGGGGAGCTGTTTTTT.

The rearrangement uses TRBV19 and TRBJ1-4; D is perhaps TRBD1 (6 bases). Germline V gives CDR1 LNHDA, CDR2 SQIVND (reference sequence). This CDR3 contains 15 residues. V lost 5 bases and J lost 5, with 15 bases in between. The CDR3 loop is CASSHTGISNEKLFF. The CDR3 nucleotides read TGTGCCAGTAGTCATACAGGGATTTCGAATGAAAAACTGTTTTTT. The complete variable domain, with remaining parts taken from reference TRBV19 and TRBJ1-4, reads DGGITQSPKYLFRKEGQNVTLSCEQNLNHDAMYWYRQDPGQGLRLIYYSQIVNDFQKGDIAEGYSVSREKKESFPLTVTSAQKNPTAFYLCASSHTGISNEKLFFGSGTQLSVL.

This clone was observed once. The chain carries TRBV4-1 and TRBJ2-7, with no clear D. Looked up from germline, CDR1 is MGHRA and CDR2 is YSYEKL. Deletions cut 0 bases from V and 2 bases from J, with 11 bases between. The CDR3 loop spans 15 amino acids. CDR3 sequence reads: CASSQDPQAPYEQYF. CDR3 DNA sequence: TGCGCCAGCAGCCAAGATCCCCAGGCCCCCTACGAGCAGTACTTC.

CDR3 sequence (DNA): TGTGCCAGCAGTGTCCCAGGAGGCGTCTATGAAAAACTGTTTTTT. This encodes CASSVPGGVYEKLFF. V and J are TRBV25-1 and TRBJ1-4; D gene uncertain. V was shortened by 4 bases and J by 6 bases, with 15 bases between the two germline ends. The germline V gene encodes CDR1 MGHDK and CDR2 SYGVNS. The CDR3 contains 15 residues.